The rows below give T cell receptor beta chains drawn from one sample of a study of blood T cell repertoires in COVID-19. Profiled with immunoSEQ multiplex PCR; TCRdb holds only in-frame clones, not every one. The sample contains some 170,000 clones, approximately 85% of which appear only once. The specimen sequenced was PBMCs or T cells enriched from blood (not recorded which). The receptors here all came from a man aged 40-50 years who had recovered from COVID-19. The CDR3 runs from the conserved cysteine through the conserved F or W. A D gene is named only where the DNA matches it firmly. Rows may omit the clone size; those that give it use once, few, many or a size class.

V gene	clone size	D gene	J gene	CDR3 DNA	CDR3 protein
TRBV6-5	NA	NA	TRBJ1-2	TGTGCCAGCAGTTGGGATAGGGGGGGTTATGGCTACACCTTC	CASSWDRGGYGYTF
TRBV19	many	NA	TRBJ1-5	TGTGCCAGTACCCCCTCAGGTGCGTCGGTGTTCAATCAGCCCCAGCATTTT	CASTPSGASVFNQPQHF
TRBV12-5	NA	TRBD1	TRBJ1-2	TGTGCTAGTGGTCCTGACAGGGGGCTTGGCTACACCTTC	CASGPDRGLGYTF
TRBV12-3/TRBV12-4	NA	NA	TRBJ1-2	TGTGCCAGCAAATACAGGGACAACTATGGCTACACCTTC	CASKYRDNYGYTF
TRBV21-1	NA	NA	TRBJ2-7	TGTGCCAGCAGCTCCGCGAGGAGTCCCGTTTACGAGCAGTACTTC	CASSSARSPVYEQYF
TRBV4-1	NA	NA	TRBJ2-7	TGCGCCAGCAGCCAGGGGGCAGGGGCCAACGAGCAGTACTTC	CASSQGAGANEQYF
TRBV28	NA	NA	TRBJ1-1	NA	CASSFLETGVTEAFF
TRBV7-2	NA	NA	TRBJ1-1	TGTGCCAGCAGCTCACTGGGACATCTTAACACTGAAGCTTTCTTT	CASSSLGHLNTEAFF
TRBV5-4	NA	TRBD1	TRBJ1-1	TGTGCCAGCAGTTGGGACAGCATCTCGAACACTGAAGCTTTCTTT	CASSWDSISNTEAFF
TRBV6-1	NA	TRBD1	TRBJ1-1	TGTGCCAGCAGTGAGAGACAGGGGGGATACGGGGCTTTCTTT	CASSERQGGYGAFF
TRBV30	NA	NA	TRBJ1-3	TGTGCCTGGAGTTCGACTCGAAACACCATATATTTT	CAWSSTRNTIYF
TRBV3-1/TRBV3-2	NA	TRBD1	TRBJ1-1	TGTGCCAGCAGCCAAGATACATACCGGGACAGGCGTCAAGCTTTCTTT	CASSQDTYRDRRQAFF
TRBV6-5	NA	TRBD1	TRBJ2-7	TGTGCCAGCAGTTCTCCGGACAGGGACCACGAGCAGTACTTC	CASSSPDRDHEQYF
TRBV5-1	NA	NA	TRBJ1-1	TGCGCCAGCAGCTTGGGGGGGCCTGAAGCTTTCTTT	CASSLGGPEAFF
TRBV11-2	NA	TRBD1	TRBJ1-2	TGTGCCAGCAGTCCAGGGGGTCGAGGGGCTTTC	CASSPGGRGAF
TRBV6-5	NA	NA	TRBJ1-4	TGTGCCAGCACCGGTGCAACTAATGAAAAACTGTTTTTT	CASTGATNEKLFF
TRBV30	NA	NA	TRBJ1-3	TGTGCCTGGGCCCTCTTCCTCACCGGGGACACCATATATTTT	CAWALFLTGDTIYF
TRBV18	NA	TRBD1	TRBJ1-2	TGTGCCAGCTCACCTAAATCTTGGTCTGGGACAGATGGCTACACCTTC	CASSPKSWSGTDGYTF
TRBV10-3	NA	TRBD2	TRBJ2-1	TGTGCCATCAGTGATCGGGGGGCTAGCGGGACCTACAATGAGCAGTTCTTC	CAISDRGASGTYNEQFF
TRBV5-1	NA	NA	TRBJ1-1	TGCGCCAGCAGCTTGGTAGGGGACACTGAAGCTTTCTTT	CASSLVGDTEAFF
TRBV27	NA	NA	TRBJ2-7	TGTGCCAGCAGTCCCGGACCGAGGAGGGAGCAGTACTTC	CASSPGPRREQYF
TRBV11-3	NA	NA	TRBJ1-1	TGTGCCAGCAGCTCGGAGGTCGACGGGGAAGCTTTCTTT	CASSSEVDGEAFF
TRBV5-1	NA	TRBD2	TRBJ2-2	TGCGCCAGCAGCAGCGGGACCGTGGCGACCGGGGAGCTGTTTTTT	CASSSGTVATGELFF
TRBV16	NA	NA	TRBJ1-4	TGTGCCAGCAGCCCTACGACATCCGATAATGAAAAACTGTTTTTT	CASSPTTSDNEKLFF
TRBV7-6	NA	NA	TRBJ2-5	TGTGCCAGCAGCCCATTTGGGGGGGCAAAGACCCAGTACTTC	CASSPFGGAKTQYF
TRBV4-2	NA	TRBD2	TRBJ2-1	TGTGCCAGCAGCCAAGATCAGGAGCGGGGGTCCTACAATGAGCAGTTCTTC	CASSQDQERGSYNEQFF
TRBV20-1	NA	NA	TRBJ1-2	TGCAGTGCCAACCCCGACAGCTTC	CSANPDSF
TRBV7-9	NA	NA	TRBJ2-1	TGTGCCAGCAGCCCGGCGGGTCGGGGGAGTGAGCAGTTCTTC	CASSPAGRGSEQFF
TRBV5-1	NA	TRBD2	TRBJ2-7	TGCGCCAGCAGCACCGGACTAGCGGGAGGACTCGAGCAGTACTTC	CASSTGLAGGLEQYF
TRBV7-9	NA	NA	TRBJ2-7	TGTGCCAGCAGCTTAGATCGGGGGTACGAGCAGTACTTC	CASSLDRGYEQYF
TRBV7-9	once	TRBD1	TRBJ2-3	TGTGCCAGCAGCATCCCCGGGACAGACTTCACAGATACGCAGTATTTT	CASSIPGTDFTDTQYF
TRBV19	NA	NA	TRBJ2-7	TGTGCCAGTAGTATAGCAGGACAAGCCTACGAGCAGTACTTC	CASSIAGQAYEQYF
TRBV19	NA	TRBD1	TRBJ2-5	TGTGCCAGTAGTATCGGACAGGGGATATCCGAGACCCAGTACTTC	CASSIGQGISETQYF
TRBV11-2	NA	NA	TRBJ1-6	TGTGCCAGCAGCTCCCCCCGGGAGAATTCACCCCTCCACTTT	CASSSPRENSPLHF
TRBV25-1	NA	TRBD2	TRBJ2-1	TGTGCCAGCGCCCGGACTAGCGGATACAATGAGCAGTTCTTC	CASARTSGYNEQFF